One TCR beta chain is described in this entry. The data derive from a study of blood T cell repertoires in COVID-19. Study context: Sample material is recorded as cDNA or gDNA derived from T cells, B-cell-depleted T cells, or PBMCs.

As handled by the study authors: Amplification of reference gene primers was used by the study to estimate nucleated cell counts. Assay used: immunoSEQ multiplex PCR; TCRdb lists only in-frame clones, some missing. The DNA was the basis for D and trimming; V, J and clone size are from that table. This sample has some 170,000 clones, with 60% to 80% found just once. The origin of this receptor is a man between 70 and 80 years old with acute or convalescent COVID-19. Sequencing input: peripheral blood.

DNA for the CDR3: TGCGCCAGCAGCTCCGGACTAGCCCCCCACGGCACAGATACGCAGTATTTT. Its translation is CASSSGLAPHGTDTQYF. This chain connects TRBV5-1 to TRBJ2-3, with 8 positions matching TRBD2. The germline gives CDR1 SGHRS, CDR2 YFSETQ. The CDR3 covers 17 residues. The V segment lost 3 bases and the J segment 1 base; nucleotides outside the gene matches: 10.